This is a list of T cell receptor beta chains from one sample in a study of T cells in tuberculosis. Only in-frame clones appear in the TCRdb table, and some are missing; sequencing was by immunoSEQ multiplex PCR. The data show around 60,000 clones, with 81% seen just once and roughly 13% held by the top ten. The sequencing sample was made of CD1b-GMM tetramer-negative cells sorted from PBMCs. Receptors were obtained from an adult woman with latent tuberculosis. The CDR3 runs from the conserved cysteine through the conserved F or W. Fields, in order: D gene, V gene, clone size, J gene, CDR3 protein, CDR3 DNA. D genes are given only for firm matches. A row's size may be missing; if present it is once, few, many or a size class.

D gene: .; V gene: TRBV5-1; clone size: .; J gene: TRBJ1-2; CDR3 protein: CASSLAGGDYGYTF; CDR3 DNA: TGCGCCAGCAGCTTGGCCGGGGGGGACTATGGCTACACCTTC
D gene: TRBD2; V gene: TRBV6-5; clone size: few; J gene: TRBJ2-7; CDR3 protein: CASSLSGRWSEQYF; CDR3 DNA: TGTGCCAGCAGTCTCAGCGGGAGGTGGAGCGAGCAGTACTTC
D gene: .; V gene: TRBV18; clone size: .; J gene: TRBJ2-5; CDR3 protein: CASTTKETQYF; CDR3 DNA: TGTGCCAGCACTACCAAAGAGACCCAGTACTTC
D gene: .; V gene: TRBV6-5; clone size: once; J gene: TRBJ2-1; CDR3 protein: CASSPRQLSYNEQFF; CDR3 DNA: TGTGCCAGCAGCCCCCGACAGCTCTCCTACAATGAGCAGTTCTTC
D gene: TRBD2; V gene: TRBV7-3; clone size: .; J gene: TRBJ2-3; CDR3 protein: CASSWTGTNTDTQYF; CDR3 DNA: TGTGCCAGCAGCTGGACCGGGACTAACACAGATACGCAGTATTTT
D gene: .; V gene: TRBV6-1; clone size: .; J gene: TRBJ2-7; CDR3 protein: CASSERWTLSRYEQYF; CDR3 DNA: TGTGCCAGCAGTGAACGGTGGACACTATCCCGCTACGAGCAGTACTTC
D gene: TRBD1; V gene: TRBV18; clone size: .; J gene: TRBJ2-6; CDR3 protein: CASSPNSGTGGSSGANVLTF; CDR3 DNA: TGTGCCAGCTCACCAAACTCCGGGACAGGGGGATCCTCTGGGGCCAACGTCCTGACTTTC
D gene: .; V gene: TRBV15; clone size: .; J gene: TRBJ1-4; CDR3 protein: CATSRGGTDNEKLFF; CDR3 DNA: TGTGCCACCAGCAGAGGTGGAACAGATAATGAAAAACTGTTTTTT
D gene: TRBD1; V gene: TRBV6-1; clone size: .; J gene: TRBJ1-5; CDR3 protein: CASSEYGTGGMIAQHF; CDR3 DNA: TGTGCCAGCAGTGAATATGGGACAGGGGGCATGATAGCCCAGCATTTT
D gene: .; V gene: TRBV18; clone size: once; J gene: TRBJ2-5; CDR3 protein: CASSPYPQETQYF; CDR3 DNA: TGTGCCAGCTCACCATATCCCCAAGAGACCCAGTACTTC
D gene: TRBD2; V gene: TRBV5-4; clone size: .; J gene: TRBJ2-3; CDR3 protein: CASSLGVIAGGGQYF; CDR3 DNA: TGTGCCAGCAGCTTGGGCGTGATTGCGGGAGGGGGGCAGTATTTT
D gene: TRBD1; V gene: TRBV6-5; clone size: .; J gene: TRBJ1-2; CDR3 protein: CASRKRQGPYGYTF; CDR3 DNA: TGTGCCAGCAGAAAACGACAGGGGCCTTATGGCTACACCTTC
D gene: TRBD1; V gene: TRBV2; clone size: .; J gene: TRBJ1-4; CDR3 protein: CASKRQGTNEKLFF; CDR3 DNA: TGTGCCAGCAAACGACAGGGAACTAATGAAAAACTGTTTTTT
D gene: .; V gene: TRBV11-3; clone size: .; J gene: TRBJ1-6; CDR3 protein: CASSFGGFYNSPLHF; CDR3 DNA: TGTGCCAGCAGCTTTGGAGGGTTCTATAATTCACCCCTCCACTTT
D gene: TRBD1; V gene: TRBV27; clone size: .; J gene: TRBJ1-2; CDR3 protein: CASSPLLGAGGNYGYTF; CDR3 DNA: TGTGCCAGCAGTCCCCTGTTGGGGGCAGGGGGCAACTATGGCTACACCTTC
D gene: .; V gene: TRBV4-1; clone size: once; J gene: TRBJ1-2; CDR3 protein: CASSQAHGATGYTF; CDR3 DNA: TGCGCCAGCAGCCAAGCACATGGGGCGACCGGCTACACCTTC
D gene: TRBD1; V gene: TRBV28; clone size: once; J gene: TRBJ2-7; CDR3 protein: CASSISGGWNEQYF; CDR3 DNA: TGTGCCAGCAGTATTTCAGGGGGCTGGAACGAGCAGTACTTC
D gene: .; V gene: TRBV19; clone size: .; J gene: TRBJ2-1; CDR3 protein: CASAKAGPLASEQFF; CDR3 DNA: TGTGCCAGCGCCAAAGCGGGTCCCTTGGCAAGTGAGCAGTTCTTC
D gene: .; V gene: TRBV4-3; clone size: .; J gene: TRBJ1-3; CDR3 protein: CASSQGGGTGNTIYF; CDR3 DNA: TGCGCCAGCAGCCAGGGGGGGGGAACTGGAAACACCATATATTTT
D gene: .; V gene: TRBV9; clone size: .; J gene: TRBJ1-2; CDR3 protein: CASRGWGGSNYGYTF; CDR3 DNA: TGTGCCAGCAGGGGATGGGGGGGATCTAACTATGGCTACACCTTC
D gene: .; V gene: TRBV5-6; clone size: .; J gene: TRBJ1-4; CDR3 protein: CASSRRTDLEKLFF; CDR3 DNA: TGTGCCAGCAGCCGGCGGACAGATCTTGAAAAACTGTTTTTT
D gene: TRBD1; V gene: TRBV30; clone size: .; J gene: TRBJ2-7; CDR3 protein: CAWEQGQGRIYEQYF; CDR3 DNA: TGTGCCTGGGAACAGGGACAGGGGCGAATCTACGAGCAGTACTTC
D gene: TRBD1; V gene: TRBV6-1; clone size: few; J gene: TRBJ1-2; CDR3 protein: CASTNPGQAYGYTF; CDR3 DNA: TGTGCCAGCACCAACCCGGGACAGGCCTATGGCTACACCTTC
D gene: .; V gene: TRBV5-4; clone size: .; J gene: TRBJ2-1; CDR3 protein: CASSLAGWGQAHLLYNEQFF; CDR3 DNA: TGTGCCAGCAGCTTGGCCGGGTGGGGCCAAGCCCACCTCCTTTACAATGAGCAGTTCTTC
D gene: TRBD1; V gene: TRBV4-3; clone size: .; J gene: TRBJ2-7; CDR3 protein: CASSQGDRVKQQYF; CDR3 DNA: TGCGCCAGCAGCCAAGGGGACAGGGTGAAACAGCAGTACTTC
D gene: .; V gene: TRBV7-3; clone size: .; J gene: TRBJ1-2; CDR3 protein: CASSLATAPGGYTF; CDR3 DNA: TGTGCCAGCAGCTTAGCGACAGCCCCAGGTGGCTACACCTTC
D gene: TRBD1; V gene: TRBV4-1; clone size: .; J gene: TRBJ2-7; CDR3 protein: CASSQEGADRSLYEQYF; CDR3 DNA: TGCGCCAGCAGCCAAGAGGGGGCGGACAGGTCACTCTACGAGCAGTACTTC
D gene: .; V gene: TRBV7-2; clone size: .; J gene: TRBJ1-5; CDR3 protein: CASSLWGRGEGQPQHF; CDR3 DNA: TGTGCCAGCAGCTTATGGGGCAGGGGCGAGGGTCAGCCCCAGCATTTT
D gene: TRBD2; V gene: TRBV25-1; clone size: .; J gene: TRBJ2-1; CDR3 protein: CASTLAGGNEQFF; CDR3 DNA: TGTGCCAGCACCTTAGCGGGGGGGAATGAGCAGTTCTTC
D gene: .; V gene: TRBV18; clone size: .; J gene: TRBJ2-7; CDR3 protein: CASSPPAGPYEQYF; CDR3 DNA: TGTGCCAGCTCACCACCCGCAGGGCCCTACGAGCAGTACTTC
D gene: .; V gene: TRBV4-1; clone size: few; J gene: TRBJ2-7; CDR3 protein: CASSPTGPDEQYF; CDR3 DNA: TGCGCCAGCAGCCCCACAGGGCCGGACGAGCAGTACTTC
D gene: TRBD2; V gene: TRBV6-4; clone size: .; J gene: TRBJ2-1; CDR3 protein: CASSALAGGPYNEQFF; CDR3 DNA: TGTGCCAGCAGTGCCCTAGCGGGAGGGCCCTACAATGAGCAGTTCTTC